The rows below give T cell receptor beta chains drawn from one sample of a study of Tregs in tolerant kidney transplant recipients. Assay used: immunoSEQ multiplex PCR; TCRdb lists only in-frame clones, some missing. The sample includes 95,000 to 120,000 clones, around 90% of them seen just once. Sequencing used CD4+ T cells from blood, obtained before the transplant. These receptors were collected from a human donor who received a combined kidney and bone marrow transplant. The CDR3 runs from the conserved cysteine through the conserved F or W. The D gene is left open where the match is weak.

cdr3_aa: CASSVSGSAEAFF
cdr3_nt: TGTGCCAGTAGTGTTTCGGGGTCTGCTGAAGCTTTCTTT
j_call: TRBJ1-1
d_call: .
v_call: TRBV19

cdr3_aa: CASNDRVYEQYF
cdr3_nt: TGTGCCAGCAACGACAGGGTCTACGAGCAGTACTTC
j_call: TRBJ2-7
d_call: TRBD1
v_call: TRBV6-5

cdr3_aa: CASSQDGVRGSEQYF
cdr3_nt: TGCGCCAGCAGCCAAGATGGGGTACGGGGATCCGAGCAGTACTTC
j_call: TRBJ2-7
d_call: .
v_call: TRBV4-1

cdr3_aa: CASSQGGQGSYYQPQHF
cdr3_nt: TGCGCCAGCAGCCAAGGGGGACAGGGCTCCTACTATCAGCCCCAGCATTTT
j_call: TRBJ1-5
d_call: TRBD1
v_call: TRBV4-1

cdr3_aa: CASSSRWSLAGYTF
cdr3_nt: TGTGCCAGCAGCTCCCGGTGGTCATTAGCAGGCTACACCTTC
j_call: TRBJ1-2
d_call: .
v_call: TRBV11-2

cdr3_aa: CASSLQAGKGQPQHF
cdr3_nt: TGTGCCAGCAGCTTACAGGCAGGGAAGGGTCAGCCCCAGCATTTT
j_call: TRBJ1-5
d_call: .
v_call: TRBV7-2

cdr3_aa: CASSPDRGLSYF
cdr3_nt: TGTGCCAGCTCACCGGACAGGGGTTTGTCGTACTTC
j_call: TRBJ2-7
d_call: TRBD1
v_call: TRBV18

cdr3_aa: CASSPTIGGYTF
cdr3_nt: TGTGCCAGCAGCCCGACAATCGGTGGCTACACCTTC
j_call: TRBJ1-2
d_call: .
v_call: TRBV28

cdr3_aa: CASSLLADYGYTF
cdr3_nt: TGTGCCAGCAGCTTACTGGCGGACTATGGCTACACCTTC
j_call: TRBJ1-2
d_call: .
v_call: TRBV7-9

cdr3_aa: CASRPQTSTGELFF
cdr3_nt: TGTGCCAGCAGGCCCCAAACATCCACCGGGGAGCTGTTTTTT
j_call: TRBJ2-2
d_call: .
v_call: TRBV6-6

cdr3_aa: CASSSPSGSNEQYF
cdr3_nt: TGTGCCAGCAGTTCGCCTAGCGGGAGTAACGAGCAGTACTTC
j_call: TRBJ2-7
d_call: TRBD2
v_call: TRBV28

cdr3_aa: CASSLLAGGGQETQYF
cdr3_nt: TGTGCCAGCAGCTTGTTAGCGGGAGGCGGGCAAGAGACCCAGTACTTC
j_call: TRBJ2-5
d_call: TRBD2
v_call: TRBV7-2

cdr3_aa: CASSGTRETQYF
cdr3_nt: TGTGCCAGCAGTGGGACTAGAGAGACCCAGTACTTC
j_call: TRBJ2-5
d_call: TRBD2
v_call: TRBV9

cdr3_aa: CATTLGGVKPYEQYF
cdr3_nt: TGTGCCACCACCCTCGGCGGCGTCAAGCCCTACGAGCAGTACTTC
j_call: TRBJ2-7
d_call: .
v_call: TRBV28